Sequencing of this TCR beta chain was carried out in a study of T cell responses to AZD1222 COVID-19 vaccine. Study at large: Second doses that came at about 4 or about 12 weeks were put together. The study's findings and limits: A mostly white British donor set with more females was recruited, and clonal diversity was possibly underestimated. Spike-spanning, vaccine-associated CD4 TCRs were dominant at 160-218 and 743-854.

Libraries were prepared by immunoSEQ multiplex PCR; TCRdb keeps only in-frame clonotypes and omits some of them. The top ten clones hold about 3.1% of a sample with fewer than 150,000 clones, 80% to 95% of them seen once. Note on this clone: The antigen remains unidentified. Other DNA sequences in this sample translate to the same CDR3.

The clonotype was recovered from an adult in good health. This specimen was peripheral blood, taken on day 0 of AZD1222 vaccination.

The CDR3 DNA reads TGTGCTAGTGGGGGCGGCACTGAAGCTTTCTTT. Residues: CASGGGTEAFF. The V gene is TRBV12-5, the J gene TRBJ1-1; no definite D call. Trimming removed 6 bases from V and 4 bases from J, with 6 bases in between. This CDR3 is built from 11 residues. CDR1 is LGHNT and CDR2 is FRNRAP in the germline V gene.